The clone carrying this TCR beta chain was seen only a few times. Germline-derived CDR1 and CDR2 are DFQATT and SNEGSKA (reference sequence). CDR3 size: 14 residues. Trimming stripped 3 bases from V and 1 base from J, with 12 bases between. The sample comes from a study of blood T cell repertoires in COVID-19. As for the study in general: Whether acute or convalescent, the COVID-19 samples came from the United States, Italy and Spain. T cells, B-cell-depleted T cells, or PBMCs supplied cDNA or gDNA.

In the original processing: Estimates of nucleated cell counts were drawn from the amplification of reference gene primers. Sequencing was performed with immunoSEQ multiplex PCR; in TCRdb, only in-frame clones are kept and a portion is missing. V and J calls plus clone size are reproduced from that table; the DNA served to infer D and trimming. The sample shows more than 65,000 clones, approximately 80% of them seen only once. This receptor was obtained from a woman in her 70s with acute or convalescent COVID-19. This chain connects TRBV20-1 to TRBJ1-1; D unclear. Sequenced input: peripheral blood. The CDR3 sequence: CSASPSSGNTEAFF. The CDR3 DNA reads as TGCAGTGCTAGTCCATCTTCCGGGAACACTGAAGCTTTCTTT.